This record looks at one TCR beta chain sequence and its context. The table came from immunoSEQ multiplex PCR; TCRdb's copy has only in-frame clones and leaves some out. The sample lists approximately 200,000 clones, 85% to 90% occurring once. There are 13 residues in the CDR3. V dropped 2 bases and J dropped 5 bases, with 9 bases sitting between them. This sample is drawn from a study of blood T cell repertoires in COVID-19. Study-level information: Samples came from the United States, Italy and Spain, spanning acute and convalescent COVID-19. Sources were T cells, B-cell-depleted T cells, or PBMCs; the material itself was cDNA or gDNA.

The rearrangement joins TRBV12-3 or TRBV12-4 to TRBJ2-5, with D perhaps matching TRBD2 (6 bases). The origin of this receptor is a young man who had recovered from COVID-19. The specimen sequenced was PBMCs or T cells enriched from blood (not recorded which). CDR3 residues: CASSLPGVETQYF. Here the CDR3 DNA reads TGTGCCAGCAGTTTACCGGGAGTGGAGACCCAGTACTTC.